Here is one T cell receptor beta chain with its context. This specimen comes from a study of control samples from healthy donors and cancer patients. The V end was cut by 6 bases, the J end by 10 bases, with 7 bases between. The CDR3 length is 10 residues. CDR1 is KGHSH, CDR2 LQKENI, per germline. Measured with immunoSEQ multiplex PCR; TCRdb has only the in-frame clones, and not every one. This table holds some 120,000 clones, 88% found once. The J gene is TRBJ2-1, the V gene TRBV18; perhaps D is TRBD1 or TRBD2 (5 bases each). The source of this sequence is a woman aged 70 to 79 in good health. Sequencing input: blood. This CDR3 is CASSRGEQFF. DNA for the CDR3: TGTGCCAGCTCGAGGGGAGAGCAGTTCTTC.